This is a list of T cell receptor beta chains from one sample in a study of blood T cells in healthy people across ages. One entry per CDR3 protein, called by TCRdb with MiXCR from the 5' RACE reads. The repertoire has 650,000 or so distinct CDR3 sequences, about 50% of them found once; the top ten carry approximately 15%. Sequences were obtained from blood. Every receptor here comes from a woman of 80 years or more in good health. Each CDR3 is given with its conserved first and last residue. Each record gives: V gene, D gene, clone size, J gene, CDR3 protein, CDR3 DNA. A D gene is named only where the DNA matches it firmly. Not every row has a clone size; where given, it reads once, few, many or a size class.

TRBV20-1	TRBD1	few	TRBJ2-1	CSAPHPGGGEQFF	TGCAGTGCTCCCCACCCAGGGGGCGGTGAGCAGTTCTTC
TRBV7-9	TRBD1	.	TRBJ1-4	CASSRGQGLYEKLFF	TGTGCCAGCAGTCGAGGACAGGGCCTGTATGAAAAACTGTTTTTT
TRBV6-5	.	many	TRBJ2-1	CASTPPGGPYNEQFF	TGTGCCAGCACCCCTCCGGGGGGCCCCTACAATGAGCAGTTCTTC
TRBV28	.	.	TRBJ2-5	CASSAYRDTPGGETQYF	TGTGCCAGCAGCGCTTACCGGGACACCCCGGGGGGAGAGACCCAGTACTTC
TRBV29-1	.	once	TRBJ2-1	CSSNDGGYNEQFF	TGCAGCTCAAACGATGGGGGGTACAATGAGCAGTTCTTC
TRBV7-9	.	.	TRBJ1-6	CASSPTESSYNSPLHF	TGTGCCAGCAGCCCGACCGAGAGCTCCTATAATTCACCCCTCCACTTT
TRBV28	.	.	TRBJ1-3	CASSRPNTVNTIYF	TGTGCCAGCAGCCGTCCCAACACGGTTAACACCATATATTTT
TRBV6-5	.	many	TRBJ1-2	CASSYQGTGGYTF	TGTGCCAGCAGTTACCAGGGAACGGGTGGCTACACCTTC
TRBV6-5	.	.	TRBJ2-7	CATGGTDYEQYF	TGTGCAACTGGGGGGACGGACTACGAGCAGTACTTC
TRBV20-1	.	.	TRBJ1-1	CSARSRGGGNTEAFF	TGCAGTGCTAGATCGAGGGGGGGTGGGAACACTGAAGCTTTCTTT
TRBV6-5	.	.	TRBJ1-4	CASSYGGGRSNEKLFF	TGTGCCAGCAGTTACGGCGGGGGGCGTTCTAATGAAAAACTGTTTTTT
TRBV5-1	.	.	TRBJ2-5	CASSSVGSGETQYF	TGCGCCAGCAGCTCGGTCGGGAGTGGAGAGACCCAGTACTTC
TRBV2	.	.	TRBJ2-1	CASRWVVGGFTYNEQFF	TGTGCCAGCAGGTGGGTCGTCGGGGGCTTTACCTACAATGAGCAGTTCTTC
TRBV5-1	TRBD2	.	TRBJ2-3	CASSPGLGPSTDTQYF	TGCGCCAGCAGCCCGGGACTAGGGCCTAGCACAGATACGCAGTATTTT
TRBV6-1	TRBD2	.	TRBJ2-3	CASSAHGGGGKGSTDTQYF	TGTGCCAGCAGTGCGCATGGCGGGGGGGGGAAGGGGAGCACAGATACGCAGTATTTT
TRBV10-3	TRBD2	many	TRBJ2-7	CAISGQRERDEQYF	TGTGCCATCAGTGGTCAGCGGGAGAGAGACGAGCAGTACTTC
TRBV27	.	many	TRBJ2-7	CASSLQGRGYEQYF	TGTGCCAGCAGTTTACAGGGACGGGGCTACGAGCAGTACTTC
TRBV5-1	.	.	TRBJ2-5	CASSLAPGASSPKETQYF	TGCGCCAGCAGCTTGGCCCCGGGGGCCTCATCCCCTAAAGAGACCCAGTACTTC
TRBV5-6	.	few	TRBJ2-2	CASSLTGTPLNTGELFF	TGTGCCAGCAGCCTAACCGGAACCCCTTTGAACACCGGGGAGCTGTTTTTT
TRBV20-1	.	few	TRBJ2-7	CSAPPSGAYEQYF	TGCAGTGCACCTCCATCCGGGGCTTACGAGCAGTACTTC
TRBV12-3/TRBV12-4	.	.	TRBJ2-2	CASSPWGDTGELFF	TGTGCCAGCAGTCCATGGGGCGACACCGGGGAGCTGTTTTTT
TRBV5-4	.	.	TRBJ2-1	CASSRSGEPYNEQFF	TGTGCCAGCAGCCGGTCGGGGGAGCCCTACAATGAGCAGTTCTTC
TRBV21-1	.	once	TRBJ2-5	CASSKVRTSGPQETQYF	TGTGCCAGCAGCAAAGTCAGGACTAGCGGGCCCCAAGAGACCCAGTACTTC
TRBV5-1	.	.	TRBJ1-4	CASGRQFNEKLFF	TGCGCCAGCGGCAGGCAGTTTAATGAAAAACTGTTTTTT
TRBV15	.	.	TRBJ2-5	CATSPHVGSNEQYF	TGTGCCACCAGCCCACATGTTGGCTCCAATGAGCAGTACTTC
TRBV28	.	.	TRBJ2-2	CASSFFPGELFF	TGTGCCAGCAGTTTTTTCCCCGGGGAGCTGTTTTTT
TRBV7-2	.	.	TRBJ1-5	CASSSPSTQPQHF	TGTGCCAGCAGCTCCCCCTCGACACAGCCCCAGCATTTT
TRBV30	.	.	TRBJ2-4	CAWSVQGVAKNIQYF	TGTGCCTGGAGTGTACAGGGAGTAGCCAAAAACATTCAGTACTTC
TRBV19	.	many	TRBJ1-5	CASTISYRAGQPQHF	TGTGCCAGTACCATCTCCTACAGGGCAGGTCAGCCCCAGCATTTT
TRBV29-1	.	.	TRBJ2-3	CSVAQGDTQYF	TGCAGCGTTGCTCAAGGGGATACGCAGTATTTT
TRBV2	.	many	TRBJ2-3	CASKLVAGDTQYF	TGTGCCAGTAAACTAGTTGCGGGAGATACGCAGTATTTT
TRBV28	TRBD1	.	TRBJ2-4	CASSFVAGGAKNIQYF	TGTGCCAGCAGTTTTGTGGCAGGGGGAGCCAAAAACATTCAGTACTTC
TRBV29-1	.	.	TRBJ1-4	CSAGPPGASNEKLFF	TGCAGCGCAGGGCCGCCGGGGGCCAGTAATGAAAAACTGTTTTTT
TRBV7-2	.	few	TRBJ1-2	CASSSPGRGYTF	TGTGCCAGCAGCTCGCCCGGGAGAGGCTACACCTTC
TRBV28	.	.	TRBJ2-5	CASRASADYNEQYF	TGTGCCAGCAGAGCATCTGCTGACTACAATGAGCAGTACTTC
TRBV2	.	many	TRBJ2-5	CASHLSPLGGGETQYF	TGTGCCAGCCATCTTTCCCCCTTAGGGGGAGGAGAGACCCAGTACTTC
TRBV28	.	.	TRBJ2-1	CASSYDGHYNEQFF	TGTGCCAGCAGTTATGACGGGCACTACAATGAGCAGTTCTTC
TRBV5-1	.	.	TRBJ2-7	CASSLEQGSSYNEQYF	TGCGCCAGCAGCTTGGAGCAGGGGAGCTCCTACAATGAGCAGTACTTC
TRBV29-1	.	many	TRBJ2-3	CSVASVDTQYF	TGCAGCGTTGCTTCTGTAGATACGCAGTATTTT
TRBV7-8	TRBD1	.	TRBJ2-2	CASRGQGRDTGELFF	TGTGCCAGCAGAGGACAGGGACGCGACACCGGGGAGCTGTTTTTT
TRBV3-1	.	.	TRBJ1-5	CASSQDWPFGNQPQHF	TGTGCCAGCAGCCAAGACTGGCCGTTTGGCAATCAGCCCCAGCATTTT
TRBV29-1	TRBD2	many	TRBJ2-4	CSVITLAGGYIQYF	TGCAGCGTCATAACTCTAGCGGGAGGCTACATTCAGTACTTC
TRBV6-1	.	few	TRBJ1-2	CASLGRTRTNYGYTF	TGTGCCAGCTTAGGGAGGACGAGGACTAACTATGGCTACACCTTC
TRBV7-2	.	many	TRBJ1-4	CASSLAGQKLFF	TGTGCCAGCAGCTTAGCTGGGCAAAAACTGTTTTTT
TRBV7-9	TRBD1	once	TRBJ2-1	CASSPNRGRLMSSYNEQFF	TGTGCCAGCAGCCCCAACAGGGGTCGGCTTATGAGTTCGTACAATGAGCAGTTCTTC
TRBV6-2/TRBV6-3	.	many	TRBJ2-5	CASSRKPQAGLGSTQYF	TGTGCCAGCAGTAGAAAGCCCCAGGCAGGACTGGGTTCGACCCAGTACTTC
TRBV12-3/TRBV12-4	.	many	TRBJ1-2	CASSLNTGRGDYGYTF	TGTGCCAGCAGTTTAAATACGGGCAGGGGAGACTATGGCTACACCTTC
TRBV7-9	.	.	TRBJ2-3	CAGSPWSTDTQYF	TGTGCCGGCAGCCCATGGAGCACAGATACGCAGTATTTT
TRBV29-1	TRBD2	.	TRBJ2-3	CSVESHLAGGTDTQYF	TGCAGCGTTGAATCCCACTTAGCGGGAGGGACAGATACGCAGTATTTT
TRBV6-5	TRBD2	.	TRBJ2-1	CASGWTSVYNEQFF	TGTGCCAGCGGCTGGACTAGCGTCTACAATGAGCAGTTCTTC
TRBV9	.	.	TRBJ1-1	CASSVAGMNTEAFF	TGTGCCAGCAGCGTAGCCGGGATGAACACTGAAGCTTTCTTT
TRBV20-1	.	.	TRBJ1-2	CSPVVRGSGYTF	TGCAGTCCCGTCGTTAGGGGCAGCGGCTACACCTTC